The rows below give T cell receptor beta chains drawn from one sample of a study of cytomegalovirus exposure and HLA in healthy donors. Libraries were prepared by immunoSEQ multiplex PCR; TCRdb keeps only in-frame clonotypes and omits some of them. The profile shows roughly 130,000 clones, under 90% of them singletons. Specimen: PBMCs. The receptor set was obtained from a man aged 25-45 years in good health and CMV-seronegative. Each CDR3 is given without its conserved first and last residue. Clone size is not always given. Where it is, it says once, few, many or a class for expanded clones.

TRBV9,-,TRBJ2-7,ASSVEGLAGDITYEQY
TRBV28,-,TRBJ1-2,ASYKFRYGYT
TRBV7-9,-,TRBJ1-4,ASSTDSNGKLF
TRBV19,once,TRBJ1-6,ASSIRFQGEIHNSPLH
TRBV19,-,TRBJ1-5,ASSSPSEYSNQPQH
TRBV7-2,once,TRBJ1-4,ASSPSIGGYEKLF
TRBV15,-,TRBJ1-1,ATSRGGGRGNTEAF
TRBV2,-,TRBJ1-1,ASSPGVLNTEAL
TRBV12-5,-,TRBJ1-1,ASGSGRGNTEAF
TRBV4-1,-,TRBJ2-7,ASSQRDRGHEQY
TRBV5-6,-,TRBJ2-7,ASSLVAGGSSYEQY
TRBV11-2,once,TRBJ1-3,ASMRGSSGNTIY
TRBV5-4,-,TRBJ1-1,ASSFQTGGSEAF
TRBV7-6,-,TRBJ1-4,ASSSRTGGNEKLF
TRBV7-6,-,TRBJ2-1,ASSFTGPSGEQF
TRBV5-1,few,TRBJ1-5,ASSFSPGFGQPQH
TRBV2,once,TRBJ1-5,ASSPTGVLSNQPQH
TRBV29-1,-,TRBJ2-7,SVEDEQPEQY
TRBV2,-,TRBJ2-1,ASRTKAYNEQF
TRBV5-1,-,TRBJ1-6,ASSLVRDREELDSPLH
TRBV28,-,TRBJ1-1,ASSLSPRQGTEAF
TRBV7-8,-,TRBJ2-6,ASSYPGSGANVLT
TRBV5-8,-,TRBJ1-4,ASRQGTGATNEKLF
TRBV19,many,TRBJ2-7,ASSEGGRAGSSYEQY
TRBV19,-,TRBJ2-7,ASSIRDRPYEQY
TRBV5-1,-,TRBJ2-3,ASSRTVGADTQY
TRBV28,-,TRBJ1-2,ASSFTGFDGYT
TRBV11-2,-,TRBJ1-2,ASSLSPGLGYGYT
TRBV7-2,-,TRBJ2-1,ASSLTGAYNEQF
TRBV15,-,TRBJ2-1,ATSARGRPGNEQF
TRBV9,-,TRBJ2-1,ASSVGRGPYPYNEQF
TRBV4-3,-,TRBJ1-2,ASSQGQVYGYT
TRBV4-1,-,TRBJ2-2,ASSKLWTGGTGELF
TRBV7-9,-,TRBJ1-3,ASSITGPGNTIY
TRBV4-1,-,TRBJ2-5,ASSQEGQAEETQY
TRBV4-3,-,TRBJ2-1,ASSQVGLAGAANEQF
TRBV7-9,-,TRBJ1-5,ASSLSLNQPQH
TRBV18,-,TRBJ2-3,ASSPPSRAEDTQY
TRBV12-1,few,TRBJ1-4,ASIPGVEKLF
TRBV13,-,TRBJ1-5,ASSLGRGGSPNQPQH
TRBV19,few,TRBJ2-7,ASRQGTTYEQY
TRBV4-1,-,TRBJ2-7,ASSQDLYEQY
TRBV7-6,-,TRBJ1-1,ASGQGLNTEAF
TRBV10-3,once,TRBJ2-7,AISEQGTYEQY
TRBV9,once,TRBJ1-5,ASSVDRGGQPQH
TRBV7-9,-,TRBJ1-2,ASSFPGPPNYGYT
TRBV2,-,TRBJ2-7,ASRTGWTYEQY
TRBV6-1,-,TRBJ2-7,ASNLGGTGSYEQY
TRBV9,-,TRBJ1-1,ASSVVDHRGAEAF
TRBV29-1,-,TRBJ2-2,SVRGFANTGELF
TRBV27,-,TRBJ2-5,ASRKLGAGQETQY
TRBV27,-,TRBJ2-7,ASSSSPGLAGVEQY
TRBV7-8,-,TRBJ2-2,ASSLEMAGGVSRWDGELF
TRBV2,-,TRBJ2-3,ASSGQDPDTQY